This T cell receptor beta chain was observed in a study of cytomegalovirus exposure and HLA in healthy donors. Broader study findings: Published work reported that the classifier diagnosed cytomegalovirus status with high specificity and sensitivity.

V lost 2 bases to trimming and J lost 5 bases; unmatched junction nucleotides: 11. CDR3 length equals 17 residues. From germline, CDR1 is SNHLY and CDR2 FYNNEI. A remark on this clone: What it recognizes is unknown.

Primers included in the PCR were 60 Vbeta and 13 Jbeta primers. Assay used: immunoSEQ multiplex PCR; TCRdb lists only in-frame clones, some missing. This table has about 170,000 clones, around 76% appearing once. The chain links TRBV2 to TRBJ2-3; 9 nucleotides line up with TRBD1. The receptor was isolated from a female donor in good health and CMV-seronegative. Sequenced sample: PBMCs. CDR3 sequence: CASSERRGGQGVDTQYF. The CDR3 coding sequence is TGTGCCAGCAGTGAAAGGCGAGGGGGACAGGGAGTAGATACGCAGTATTTT.